A selection of T cell receptor beta chains follows, all from one sample in a study of long-term antiretroviral therapy in people with HIV. Sequencing used immunoSEQ multiplex PCR; TCRdb keeps in-frame clones, though not all of them. The data hold fewer than 40,000 clones, with around 75% observed a single time. Material: unsorted PBMCs, obtained 1.9 years after starting antiretroviral therapy. All receptors derive from a man in his late teens or twenties with HIV. CDR3s include the opening cysteine and the closing phenylalanine or tryptophan. Fields, in order: V gene, D gene, J gene, clone size, CDR3 protein, CDR3 DNA. A D gene is named only where the DNA matches it firmly. Clone size is stated in some rows and not others, as once, few, many or a class when expanded.

V: TRBV10-3
D: TRBD2
J: TRBJ2-3
size: NA
CDR3: CAISETRTSGGATDTQYF
DNA: TGTGCCATCAGTGAGACCCGGACTAGCGGGGGGGCAACAGATACGCAGTATTTT

V: TRBV10-2
D: NA
J: TRBJ2-2
size: NA
CDR3: CASSEREVEIYTGELFF
DNA: TGCGCCAGCAGTGAGAGAGAGGTAGAGATTTACACCGGGGAGCTGTTTTTT

V: TRBV2
D: NA
J: TRBJ2-5
size: NA
CDR3: CASSDPRGQETQYF
DNA: TGTGCCAGCAGTGATCCAAGGGGACAAGAGACCCAGTACTTC

V: TRBV5-6
D: TRBD1
J: TRBJ1-2
size: NA
CDR3: CASRRTGNYGYTF
DNA: TGTGCCAGCAGGCGGACAGGGAACTATGGCTACACCTTC

V: TRBV19
D: TRBD1
J: TRBJ1-6
size: NA
CDR3: CASAGQGGGRPLHF
DNA: TGTGCCAGTGCAGGACAGGGTGGTGGGAGACCCCTCCACTTT

V: TRBV30
D: NA
J: TRBJ2-7
size: once
CDR3: CAWGTGSSYEQYF
DNA: TGTGCCTGGGGGACGGGAAGCTCCTACGAGCAGTACTTC

V: TRBV6-1
D: NA
J: TRBJ2-2
size: NA
CDR3: CASSGAVGRPNTGELFF
DNA: TGTGCCAGCAGTGGGGCGGTGGGCCGCCCCAACACCGGGGAGCTGTTTTTT

V: TRBV5-1
D: TRBD1
J: TRBJ2-1
size: NA
CDR3: CASTLGQGGYNEQFF
DNA: TGCGCCAGCACCCTTGGACAGGGGGGCTACAATGAGCAGTTCTTC

V: TRBV7-8
D: NA
J: TRBJ2-5
size: NA
CDR3: CASSFSGLQETQYF
DNA: TGTGCCAGCAGCTTTTCTGGACTTCAAGAGACCCAGTACTTC

V: TRBV5-4
D: NA
J: TRBJ1-3
size: once
CDR3: CASSRRASSGNTIYF
DNA: TGTGCCAGCAGCCGCAGGGCGAGCTCTGGAAACACCATATATTTT

V: TRBV27
D: TRBD1
J: TRBJ1-2
size: NA
CDR3: CASRQDRGFYGYTF
DNA: TGTGCCAGCAGACAAGACAGGGGATTTTATGGCTACACCTTC

V: TRBV7-9
D: NA
J: TRBJ1-2
size: NA
CDR3: CASSYTTETNYGYTF
DNA: TGTGCCAGCAGCTATACGACAGAAACTAACTATGGCTACACCTTC

V: TRBV6-5
D: TRBD1
J: TRBJ1-2
size: NA
CDR3: CASRTGRRGDYGYTF
DNA: TGTGCCAGCAGGACAGGGAGGCGCGGGGACTATGGCTACACCTTC

V: TRBV19
D: TRBD1
J: TRBJ1-6
size: NA
CDR3: CASSIDRANSPLHF
DNA: TGTGCCAGTAGTATCGACAGGGCTAATTCACCCCTCCACTTT

V: TRBV7-6
D: NA
J: TRBJ1-1
size: NA
CDR3: CASSLGGPMNTEAFF
DNA: TGTGCCAGCAGCTTAGGGGGGCCCATGAACACTGAAGCTTTCTTT

V: TRBV15
D: NA
J: TRBJ1-2
size: NA
CDR3: CATSRDLLSGGNYGYTF
DNA: TGTGCCACCAGCAGAGATCTATTGTCGGGGGGAAACTATGGCTACACCTTC

V: TRBV28
D: NA
J: TRBJ1-1
size: NA
CDR3: CASSLGRTRGPRGKAFF
DNA: TGTGCCAGCAGTTTGGGCCGAACCAGGGGACCGCGAGGTAAAGCTTTCTTT

V: TRBV6-6
D: NA
J: TRBJ2-2
size: NA
CDR3: CASMLALDTGTGELFF
DNA: TGTGCCAGCATGCTAGCGCTTGACACGGGGACCGGGGAGCTGTTTTTT

V: TRBV11-2
D: NA
J: TRBJ2-2
size: NA
CDR3: CASSPRAPNRANTGELFF
DNA: TGTGCCAGCAGCCCAAGGGCCCCAAACCGGGCGAACACCGGGGAGCTGTTTTTT

V: TRBV28
D: TRBD2
J: TRBJ2-6
size: NA
CDR3: CASSRDGGYTYSGANVLTF
DNA: TGTGCCAGCAGTCGGGACGGGGGGTATACTTACTCTGGGGCCAACGTCCTGACTTTC

V: TRBV6-1
D: NA
J: TRBJ2-3
size: NA
CDR3: CASRRHPSTDTQYF
DNA: TGTGCCAGCAGAAGACACCCCAGCACAGATACGCAGTATTTT

V: TRBV29-1
D: TRBD2
J: TRBJ2-2
size: NA
CDR3: CSVVGGGAATGELFF
DNA: TGCAGCGTTGTGGGCGGGGGGGCCGCCACCGGGGAGCTGTTTTTT

V: TRBV28
D: NA
J: TRBJ1-2
size: NA
CDR3: CASSLTTGFDGYTF
DNA: TGTGCCAGCAGCCTAACAACAGGGTTCGATGGCTACACCTTC

V: TRBV11-2
D: TRBD2
J: TRBJ2-3
size: NA
CDR3: CASTRGVAGGTSSTDTQYF
DNA: TGTGCCAGCACCCGAGGGGTAGCGGGGGGAACCTCTAGCACAGATACGCAGTATTTT

V: TRBV18
D: TRBD2
J: TRBJ2-1
size: once
CDR3: CASSPNPSGSYNEQFF
DNA: TGTGCCAGCTCACCAAACCCTAGCGGCTCCTACAATGAGCAGTTCTTC

V: TRBV19
D: TRBD1
J: TRBJ1-1
size: NA
CDR3: CASNSFGTAMNTEAFF
DNA: TGTGCCAGTAACTCCTTTGGGACAGCGATGAACACTGAAGCTTTCTTT

V: TRBV28
D: NA
J: TRBJ1-2
size: NA
CDR3: CASTPNPTRGGYTF
DNA: TGTGCCAGCACCCCGAACCCCACACGGGGTGGCTACACCTTC

V: TRBV6-1
D: NA
J: TRBJ2-7
size: NA
CDR3: CASKAQGMAYEQYF
DNA: TGTGCCAGCAAAGCTCAGGGGATGGCCTACGAGCAGTACTTC

V: TRBV7-3
D: NA
J: TRBJ1-6
size: NA
CDR3: CASSLSGDSPLHF
DNA: TGTGCCAGCAGCTTAAGTGGGGATTCACCCCTCCACTTT

V: TRBV11-1
D: NA
J: TRBJ2-5
size: NA
CDR3: CASTRDSKETQYF
DNA: TGTGCCAGCACACGGGACTCCAAAGAGACCCAGTACTTC

V: TRBV7-9
D: TRBD1
J: TRBJ1-1
size: once
CDR3: CASSRGQGAQGAFF
DNA: TGTGCCAGCAGCAGAGGACAGGGGGCGCAGGGAGCTTTCTTT

V: TRBV9
D: NA
J: TRBJ2-3
size: NA
CDR3: CASSVGRGTDTQYF
DNA: TGTGCCAGCAGCGTCGGTCGCGGCACAGATACGCAGTATTTT

V: TRBV28
D: TRBD1
J: TRBJ1-6
size: NA
CDR3: CASSISGQGNSPLHF
DNA: TGTGCCAGCAGTATCTCAGGACAGGGGAATTCACCCCTCCACTTT

V: TRBV29-1
D: NA
J: TRBJ1-2
size: NA
CDR3: CSVNQGSYGYTF
DNA: TGCAGCGTCAACCAGGGGTCCTATGGCTACACCTTC

V: TRBV18
D: NA
J: TRBJ1-6
size: NA
CDR3: CASSPGGSDSPLHF
DNA: TGTGCCAGCTCACCGGGGGGCTCTGATTCACCCCTCCACTTT

V: TRBV27
D: NA
J: TRBJ2-4
size: NA
CDR3: CASGAGSPGTKNIQYF
DNA: TGTGCCAGCGGGGCCGGGTCCCCAGGAACCAAAAACATTCAGTACTTC

V: TRBV28
D: NA
J: TRBJ1-5
size: NA
CDR3: CASSWTGNQPQHF
DNA: TGTGCCAGCAGTTGGACAGGCAATCAGCCCCAGCATTTT

V: TRBV6-5
D: NA
J: TRBJ1-6
size: NA
CDR3: CASSYHGQSSTSPLHF
DNA: TGTGCCAGCAGTTACCATGGACAAAGCAGTACGTCACCCCTCCACTTT

V: TRBV25-1
D: NA
J: TRBJ2-5
size: NA
CDR3: CASSAKADRDAQETQYF
DNA: TGTGCCAGCAGTGCAAAAGCCGACCGGGACGCACAAGAGACCCAGTACTTC

V: TRBV27
D: TRBD1
J: TRBJ1-5
size: NA
CDR3: CASSLLGTGASNQPQHF
DNA: TGTGCCAGCAGTTTGTTAGGGACAGGGGCCAGCAATCAGCCCCAGCATTTT

V: TRBV5-1
D: NA
J: TRBJ1-2
size: few
CDR3: CASSSGERYGYTF
DNA: TGCGCCAGCAGCTCGGGGGAACGCTATGGCTACACCTTC

V: TRBV6-5
D: NA
J: TRBJ1-2
size: once
CDR3: CASSHEWGSDYGYTF
DNA: TGTGCCAGCAGCCACGAGTGGGGATCGGACTATGGCTACACCTTC

V: TRBV6-1
D: TRBD1
J: TRBJ2-7
size: NA
CDR3: CASRAPGTGGYEQYF
DNA: TGTGCCAGCAGGGCGCCCGGGACAGGGGGGTACGAGCAGTACTTC

V: TRBV7-9
D: TRBD1
J: TRBJ2-1
size: NA
CDR3: CASSSGQGSYNEQFF
DNA: TGTGCCAGCAGCTCAGGACAGGGCTCCTACAATGAGCAGTTCTTC

V: TRBV27
D: TRBD1
J: TRBJ1-4
size: NA
CDR3: CASSSTGPLNEKLFF
DNA: TGTGCCAGCAGTTCGACAGGGCCCCTTAATGAAAAACTGTTTTTT

V: TRBV25-1
D: TRBD1
J: TRBJ1-2
size: NA
CDR3: CASSESGGVSGYTF
DNA: TGTGCCAGCAGTGAGTCAGGGGGCGTGTCTGGCTACACCTTC

V: TRBV10-2
D: NA
J: TRBJ2-5
size: NA
CDR3: CASSEYENKETQYF
DNA: TGCGCCAGCAGTGAATATGAGAACAAAGAGACCCAGTACTTC

V: TRBV27
D: NA
J: TRBJ1-4
size: once
CDR3: CASSFRPTYNEKLFF
DNA: TGTGCCAGCAGTTTCCGTCCGACGTATAATGAAAAACTGTTTTTT